One and the same sample provided the 14 T cell receptor beta chains below, sequenced in a study of response to subunit inactivated influenza vaccine. TCRdb analysed the RT-PCR reads with MiXCR anew, one entry per CDR3 protein. The sample carries about 540,000 distinct CDR3 sequences, approximately 22% recorded once. The same sample was also studied in work on T cells expressing NK-cell markers. According to that study: Researchers built TCR beta cDNA using 5'RACE template switching with UMIs.

The starting material was CD4+ T cells sorted from PBMCs, obtained approximately 12 days after vaccination. Receptors originate from a man aged 50 to 60 who received an inactivated influenza vaccine.

The rearrangement joins TRBV18 to TRBJ1-3; D possibly corresponds to TRBD1 (5 bases). The CDR3 has 16 residues. Trimming pared 3 bases from V and 2 bases from J, leaving 14 bases between. Germline loops: CDR1 KGHSH, CDR2 LQKENI. CDR3 residues: CASSPQGPGPGNTIYF. The DNA of the CDR3 is TGTGCCAGCTCACCCCAGGGTCCGGGGCCTGGAAACACCATATATTTT. Together with reference TRBV18 and TRBJ1-3, the CDR3 gives the full variable domain: NAGVMQNPRHLVRRRGQEARLRCSPMKGHSHVYWYRQLPEEGLKFMVYLQKENIIDESGMPKERFSAEFPKEGPSILRIQQVVRGDSAAYFCASSPQGPGPGNTIYFGEGSWLTVV.

This clonotype turned up a few times. The J gene is TRBJ1-1, the V gene TRBV6-1; the match to TRBD1 covers 11 bases. CDR1 is MNHNS and CDR2 is SASEGT in the germline V gene. There are 15 residues in the CDR3. V was pared by 7 bases and J by 6 bases, with 10 bases of the junction left unmatched. CDR3 sequence (DNA): TGTGCCAGCACTCGAAGGGGGGACAGGGGGTCTGAAGCTTTCTTT. It specifies CASTRRGDRGSEAFF.

This clonotype appeared a few times. The rearrangement links TRBV7-8 to TRBJ2-1; 15 positions agree with TRBD2. CDR1 is SGHVS, CDR2 FQNEAQ, per germline. The CDR3 extends over 16 amino acids. V lost 5 bases and J lost 7; bases outside the gene matches: 6. Here the CDR3 reads CASSTGLAGGENEQFF. The CDR3 bases are TGTGCCAGCAGCACCGGACTAGCGGGGGGGGAGAATGAGCAGTTCTTC.

The table lists this clonotype with a few counts. The chain has TRBV5-1 and TRBJ2-1; 10 bases are a match to TRBD2. Germline V gene data show CDR1 as SGHRS and CDR2 as YFSETQ. V lost 0 bases, J lost 14 bases, and 14 bases stayed unmatched. This CDR3 is 16 amino acids long. The CDR3 here is CASSLDFSRLAGGKFF. The DNA of the CDR3 is TGCGCCAGCAGCTTGGATTTCTCTCGTTTAGCGGGGGGAAAGTTCTTC. Based on the CDR3 plus reference TRBV5-1 and TRBJ2-1, the full variable domain is KAGVTQTPRYLIKTRGQQVTLSCSPISGHRSVSWYQQTPGQGLQFLFEYFSETQRNKGNFPGRFSGRQFSNSRSEMNVSTLELGDSALYLCASSLDFSRLAGGKFFGPGTRLTVL.

The chain uses TRBV2 and TRBJ2-6, with D possibly being TRBD1 (6 bases). Germline V gene data show CDR1 as SNHLY and CDR2 as FYNNEI. The CDR3 totals 16 residues. Trimming left V 7 bases short and J 1 base short, with 14 bases between. CDR3 amino acids: CASTWTAPSGANVLTF. DNA of the CDR3: TGTGCCAGCACATGGACAGCCCCTTCTGGGGCCAACGTCCTGACTTTC.

V is TRBV16 and J is TRBJ2-7, with D perhaps matching TRBD2 (7 bases). V was pared by 5 bases and J by 9 bases, with 14 bases between. The CDR3 consists of 12 residues. CDR1 KGHSY and CDR2 FQNENV come from the germline V gene. The CDR3 nucleotides read TGTGCCAGCAGCGGAGACGGGGGGCTGCAGTACTTC. This codes for CASSGDGGLQYF.

The chain couples TRBV7-3 to TRBJ1-1, with 8 bases that match TRBD1. CDR1 SGHTA and CDR2 FQGTGA come from the germline V gene. The CDR3 loop spans 15 amino acids. V lost 5 bases to trimming and J lost 4 bases; unmatched junction nucleotides: 9. CDR3 in amino acids: CASSPWTGTATEAFF. CDR3 sequence (DNA): TGTGCCAGCAGCCCTTGGACAGGGACGGCCACTGAAGCTTTCTTT.

The chain has TRBV13 and TRBJ2-2; the D is unclear. This CDR3 has 14 residues. The V end was cut by 3 bases, the J end by 3 bases, with 8 bases between. Germline V gene sequence: CDR1 PRHDT, CDR2 FYEKMQ (reference sequence). The CDR3 nucleotides are TGTGCCAGCAGCTTCGGTCTCGACACCGGGGAGCTGTTTTTT. This encodes CASSFGLDTGELFF.

This clonotype was seen a handful of times. The gene calls are TRBV5-1 and TRBJ2-2; D not resolved. V was clipped by 0 bases and J by 7 bases, with 7 bases between them. Germline V gene data show CDR1 as SGHRS and CDR2 as YFSETQ. The CDR3 contains 13 residues. This chain's CDR3 is CASSLERFGELFF. DNA of the CDR3: TGCGCCAGCAGCTTGGAGAGGTTCGGGGAGCTGTTTTTT.

Many counts were recorded for this clonotype. The chain is built from TRBV12-3 or TRBV12-4 and TRBJ2-1, with 9 bases aligning to TRBD1. V shed 6 bases and J 9 bases; nucleotides not matched to a gene: 6. The CDR3 has 13 residues. The DNA for the CDR3 is TGTGCCAGCAGAAGAATACAGGGGGCTGAGCAGTTCTTC. Protein: CASRRIQGAEQFF.

For the CDR3, the DNA is TGTGCCAGCAGCCTTGGGACCCCGGGAAGTGATACGCAGTATTTT. Translating it yields CASSLGTPGSDTQYF. The V gene is TRBV4-2, the J gene TRBJ2-3; D tentatively reads TRBD1 or TRBD2 (5 bases each). CDR1 is LGHNA and CDR2 is YNFKEQ in the germline V gene. The CDR3 sequence is 15 residues long. Trimming left V 4 bases short and J 6 bases short, with 17 bases between.

CDR3: CANRIGVNYGYTF. CDR3 nucleotide sequence: TGTGCCAACCGAATTGGGGTGAACTATGGCTACACCTTC. This chain joins TRBV6-6 and TRBJ1-2; no clear D gene. Trimming pared 10 bases from V and 2 bases from J, leaving 14 bases between. CDR1 and CDR2 (germline): MNHNY, SVGAGI (reference sequence). CDR3 length equals 13 residues.

V usage is TRBV29-1 and J usage is TRBJ2-7, with D maybe TRBD1 (5 bases). V lost 3 bases, J lost 5 bases, and 11 bases lay in between. The germline CDR1 and CDR2 sequences are SQVTM and ANQGSEA. This CDR3 contains 12 residues. The CDR3 protein is CSVEGLGHEQYF. The CDR3 DNA sequence: TGCAGCGTTGAGGGCCTGGGGCACGAGCAGTACTTC.

A few counts support this clonotype. The chain recombines TRBV20-1 with TRBJ2-2, with D tentatively TRBD1 or TRBD2 (5 bases each). The CDR3 has 15 amino acids. Germline-derived CDR1 and CDR2 are DFQATT and SNEGSKA (reference sequence). The germline V and J ends were trimmed by 4 bases and 4 bases, with 16 bases remaining between them. CDR3 in DNA: TGCAGTGCTACAGGGACCACGAGGGGCACCGGGGAGCTGTTTTTT. Protein product: CSATGTTRGTGELFF.